Included here is one T cell receptor beta chain sequence, with context. Its antigen is currently unknown. The CDR3 sequence is 11 residues long. From germline, CDR1 is SQVTM and CDR2 ANQGSEA. Trimming cost V 6 bases and J 3 bases, with 9 bases left between them. Time point denoted: peripheral blood 6 weeks after treatment start. Urothelial carcinoma affected the patients, and it was locally advanced or metastatic. TCRdb's copy holds only in-frame clones and misses some; the assay was immunoSEQ multiplex PCR. The table includes about 120,000 clones, more than 75% detected once. These data are taken from a study of PD-L1 blockade in urothelial cancer. The overall study: Samples came from 3 weeks, at the second dose, and 6 weeks into treatment.

Whole-study results and caveats: Pretreatment peripheral blood TCR clonality that fell below the median predicted better survival among the patients studied.

The V and J genes are TRBV29-1 and TRBJ2-7; D gene uncertain. The TCR was taken from a man aged 45-65 years with urothelial cancer. The specimen comprised PBMCs, sampled around atezolizumab (anti-PD-L1) treatment. CDR3 in amino acids: CSVRQDYEQYF. The CDR3 coding sequence is TGCAGCGTACGACAAGACTACGAGCAGTACTTC.